This is a list of T cell receptor beta chains from one sample in a study of human T cells and chemical hapten exposure. TCRdb itself ran the RACE reads through MiXCR, one entry per CDR3 protein. The sample has about 110,000 distinct CDR3 sequences, more than 7% seen once. The sequenced sample was whole blood, obtained in connection with sensitization to the hapten diphenylcyclopropenone (DPC). The receptors originated from a woman aged 40 to 50 with alopecia areata. Some clones in this sample may be carry-over from other donors' samples. The CDR3 runs from the conserved cysteine through the conserved F or W. The order of the fields is D gene, V gene, clone size, J gene, CDR3 DNA, CDR3 protein. D genes are given only for firm matches. Not every row has a clone size; where given, it reads once, few, many or a size class.

d_gene: .; v_gene: TRBV12-3/TRBV12-4; abundance: few; j_gene: TRBJ1-2; CDR3nt: TGTGCCAGCAGTTCCGGCGGCCAAGCCTATGGCTACACCTTC; CDR3aa: CASSSGGQAYGYTF
d_gene: .; v_gene: TRBV12-3/TRBV12-4; abundance: medium-sized; j_gene: TRBJ2-1; CDR3nt: TGTGCCAGCAGCTCCTACAATGAGCAGTTCTTC; CDR3aa: CASSSYNEQFF
d_gene: .; v_gene: TRBV9; abundance: many; j_gene: TRBJ2-5; CDR3nt: TGTGCCAGCACTTCCGGGACAAGTCGTGTGGAGACCCAGTACTTC; CDR3aa: CASTSGTSRVETQYF
d_gene: TRBD2; v_gene: TRBV3-1; abundance: .; j_gene: TRBJ2-3; CDR3nt: TGTGCCAGCAGCCAACCCGGGACTAGCGGGGGGGCTTTGCAGTATTTT; CDR3aa: CASSQPGTSGGALQYF
d_gene: .; v_gene: TRBV20-1; abundance: .; j_gene: TRBJ2-7; CDR3nt: TGCTGTGCTAGCCAGGCGACCTACGAGCAGTACTTC; CDR3aa: CCASQATYEQYF
d_gene: .; v_gene: TRBV7-8; abundance: .; j_gene: TRBJ2-3; CDR3nt: TGTGCCAGCAGCTCAGAGGGGGGACCCACAGATACGCAGTATTTT; CDR3aa: CASSSEGGPTDTQYF
d_gene: .; v_gene: TRBV11-3; abundance: few; j_gene: TRBJ2-2; CDR3nt: TGTGCCAGCAGCTTCCAGCTCGAATCCGGGGAGCTGTTTTTT; CDR3aa: CASSFQLESGELFF
d_gene: TRBD2; v_gene: TRBV20-1; abundance: .; j_gene: TRBJ2-3; CDR3nt: TGCAGTGCTAGGGTACCGGGACTAGAGCCGCAGGGTACGCAGTATTTT; CDR3aa: CSARVPGLEPQGTQYF
d_gene: .; v_gene: TRBV30; abundance: many; j_gene: TRBJ1-2; CDR3nt: TGTGCCTGGAGTACGGGGCGGCTTAACTATGGCTACACCTTC; CDR3aa: CAWSTGRLNYGYTF
d_gene: .; v_gene: TRBV27; abundance: few; j_gene: TRBJ1-1; CDR3nt: TGTGCCAGCAGCCCTCAAGGAAGGACTGAAGCTTTCTTT; CDR3aa: CASSPQGRTEAFF
d_gene: TRBD1; v_gene: TRBV7-2; abundance: many; j_gene: TRBJ2-5; CDR3nt: TGTGCCAGCAGCCCAAGGACAGGTCTGGTCAAAGAGACCCAGTACTTC; CDR3aa: CASSPRTGLVKETQYF
d_gene: .; v_gene: TRBV9; abundance: few; j_gene: TRBJ1-2; CDR3nt: TGTGCCAGCACAATAGGGACGGCCTATGGCTACACCTTC; CDR3aa: CASTIGTAYGYTF
d_gene: TRBD1; v_gene: TRBV18; abundance: few; j_gene: TRBJ2-7; CDR3nt: TGTGCCAGCTCACCATGGGACAGGGGCTACGAGCAGTACTTC; CDR3aa: CASSPWDRGYEQYF
d_gene: .; v_gene: TRBV20-1; abundance: .; j_gene: TRBJ2-2; CDR3nt: TGCAGTGCTAGAGATCAAGGCTTTTCCACCGGGGAGCTGTTTTTT; CDR3aa: CSARDQGFSTGELFF
d_gene: .; v_gene: TRBV11-2; abundance: many; j_gene: TRBJ2-2; CDR3nt: TGTGCCAGCAGCTTAGAACCCGGGGAAACCGGGGAGCTGTTTTTT; CDR3aa: CASSLEPGETGELFF
d_gene: .; v_gene: TRBV10-3; abundance: .; j_gene: TRBJ2-2; CDR3nt: TGTGCCATCGGGCAGGGAATCTCCGGGGAGCTGTTTTTT; CDR3aa: CAIGQGISGELFF
d_gene: .; v_gene: TRBV7-2; abundance: .; j_gene: TRBJ1-5; CDR3nt: TGTGCCAGCAGCTTAGCCCCGCCGCCCGGACCCCAGCATTTT; CDR3aa: CASSLAPPPGPQHF
d_gene: TRBD2; v_gene: TRBV15; abundance: .; j_gene: TRBJ2-7; CDR3nt: TGTGCCACCAGCAGAGCGGGAGGGGCTATCGAGCAGTACTTC; CDR3aa: CATSRAGGAIEQYF
d_gene: TRBD2; v_gene: TRBV4-1; abundance: .; j_gene: TRBJ2-1; CDR3nt: TGCGCCAGCAGCCTCGGGACTAGCGCCTCCTACAATGAGCAGTTCTTC; CDR3aa: CASSLGTSASYNEQFF
d_gene: .; v_gene: TRBV27; abundance: many; j_gene: TRBJ1-2; CDR3nt: TGTGCCAGCAGTTTATCTGGCCTCTATGGCTACACCTTC; CDR3aa: CASSLSGLYGYTF
d_gene: .; v_gene: TRBV7-2; abundance: many; j_gene: TRBJ2-1; CDR3nt: TGTGCCAGCAGCTTCTTCAGGGGACCTAGGACGGAGCAGTTCTTC; CDR3aa: CASSFFRGPRTEQFF
d_gene: .; v_gene: TRBV27; abundance: many; j_gene: TRBJ1-1; CDR3nt: TGTGCCAGCAGTCCAGCAGCGGACACTGAAGCTTTCTTT; CDR3aa: CASSPAADTEAFF
d_gene: .; v_gene: TRBV4-3; abundance: few; j_gene: TRBJ2-7; CDR3nt: TGCGCCAGCAGCCACAACAGGGTCGGCGAGCAGTACTTC; CDR3aa: CASSHNRVGEQYF
d_gene: TRBD2; v_gene: TRBV20-1; abundance: many; j_gene: TRBJ2-5; CDR3nt: TGCAGTGCTAGGGCTAGCGGGGGTGAGACCCAGTACTTC; CDR3aa: CSARASGGETQYF
d_gene: TRBD1; v_gene: TRBV6-1; abundance: few; j_gene: TRBJ2-3; CDR3nt: TGTGCCAGCAACCAGGGGGCAGGAGCAGATACGCAGTATTTT; CDR3aa: CASNQGAGADTQYF
d_gene: TRBD2; v_gene: TRBV5-1; abundance: few; j_gene: TRBJ2-7; CDR3nt: TGCGCCAGCAGCTTCCTAGCGGGGGAGCATTACGAGCAGTACTTC; CDR3aa: CASSFLAGEHYEQYF
d_gene: .; v_gene: TRBV4-2; abundance: many; j_gene: TRBJ2-2; CDR3nt: TGTGCCAGCAGCCAAGAGCTGGAGGGAACCGGGGAGCTGTTTTTT; CDR3aa: CASSQELEGTGELFF
d_gene: .; v_gene: TRBV10-3; abundance: many; j_gene: TRBJ2-1; CDR3nt: TGTGCCATCAGCCCCGGGTCCGTCTCCTACAATGAGCAGTTCTTC; CDR3aa: CAISPGSVSYNEQFF
d_gene: .; v_gene: TRBV2; abundance: many; j_gene: TRBJ1-1; CDR3nt: TGTGCCAGCAACATGAACACTGAAGCTTTCTTT; CDR3aa: CASNMNTEAFF
d_gene: .; v_gene: TRBV3-1; abundance: few; j_gene: TRBJ2-1; CDR3nt: TGTGCCAGCAGCTCCCGGGGGTACAATGAGCAGTTCTTC; CDR3aa: CASSSRGYNEQFF